Shown below are 8 T cell receptor beta chains from a single sample sequenced in a study of shared clonotypes between healthy human individuals. Profiling relied on immunoSEQ multiplex PCR, and the TCRdb table lists in-frame clones only, not all of them. The repertoire holds about 480,000 clones, almost 80% seen once, with 12% in the top ten. The sequencing input was PBMCs. The receptors here all came from a woman in her 40s in good health. Some clones in this sample may be carry-over from other donors' samples.

The chain recombines TRBV6-1 with TRBJ1-1; D remains ambiguous. This CDR3 is built from 17 residues. Germline-derived CDR1 and CDR2 are MNHNS and SASEGT. The germline V and J ends were trimmed by 2 bases and 0 bases, with 16 bases remaining between them. The CDR3 sequence is CASSEYTRGRLNTEAFF. Here the CDR3 DNA reads TGTGCCAGCAGTGAATATACTAGAGGCAGATTGAACACTGAAGCTTTCTTT.

This chain links TRBV5-1 with TRBJ2-1, with TRBD2 matching 9 bases. CDR1 and CDR2 (germline): SGHRS, YFSETQ. The CDR3 is made up of 15 amino acids. Unmatched junction bases numbered 7, after V lost 0 bases and J lost 9 bases. CDR3 region: CASSLGSSGNSEQFF. The CDR3 DNA reads as TGCGCCAGCAGCTTGGGTTCTAGCGGGAATAGTGAGCAGTTCTTC.

The V gene is TRBV5-1, the J gene TRBJ2-2, with no clear D. The CDR3 consists of 15 residues. V lost 2 bases to trimming and J lost 1 base, with 9 bases between them. From germline, CDR1 is SGHRS and CDR2 YFSETQ. The CDR3 sequence: CASSFALLNTGELFF. The CDR3 bases are TGCGCCAGCAGCTTTGCGTTATTGAACACCGGGGAGCTGTTTTTT.

V gene TRBV18 combines with J gene TRBJ2-1; 12 nucleotides match TRBD2. CDR3 length: 20 residues. The germline CDR1 and CDR2 sequences are KGHSH and LQKENI. Losses at the gene ends were 4 bases for V and 1 base for J; bases not matched to a gene: 14. The CDR3 sequence: CASSRRLAGALPGSYNEQFF. As DNA, the CDR3 is TGTGCCAGCTCACGGCGACTAGCGGGAGCGCTTCCGGGGTCCTACAATGAGCAGTTCTTC.

V gene TRBV30 combines with J gene TRBJ2-3; D possibly corresponds to TRBD1 (5 bases). The CDR3 runs to 15 residues. CDR1 and CDR2 from the germline V gene are GTSNPN and SVGIG (reference sequence). V lost 5 bases and J 5 bases, leaving 20 bases between the germline ends. Written as DNA, the CDR3 is TGTGCCTGGGACCCAGGTGCAGGGAAGGAAGATACGCAGTATTTT. Amino acid sequence: CAWDPGAGKEDTQYF.

This chain connects TRBV28 to TRBJ2-6; 9 bases map to TRBD1. CDR1 and CDR2 (germline): MDHEN, SYDVKM. This CDR3 contains 18 residues. Germline trimming cut 5 bases from V and 0 bases from J; bases unmatched to any gene: 8. The CDR3 nucleotides read TGTGCCAGCAGTGTCGGGACAGGGCCGAGCTCTGGGGCCAACGTCCTGACTTTC. Encoded protein: CASSVGTGPSSGANVLTF.

The rearrangement uses TRBV5-1 and TRBJ2-1, with unresolved D. Trimming took off 0 bases at V and 3 bases at J, with 13 bases between the two ends. Germline V gene lookup returns CDR1 SGHRS and CDR2 YFSETQ. This CDR3 is built from 16 residues. The CDR3 loop reads CASSLAVAGLYNEQFF. The CDR3 nucleotides are TGCGCCAGCAGCTTGGCGGTTGCAGGCCTCTACAATGAGCAGTTCTTC. The variable domain in full, completed from reference TRBV5-1 and TRBJ2-1, reads KAGVTQTPRYLIKTRGQQVTLSCSPISGHRSVSWYQQTPGQGLQFLFEYFSETQRNKGNFPGRFSGRQFSNSRSEMNVSTLELGDSALYLCASSLAVAGLYNEQFFGPGTRLTVL.

The gene calls are TRBV5-1 and TRBJ2-1; 10 nucleotides align to TRBD2. From germline, CDR1 is SGHRS and CDR2 YFSETQ. Trimming took 1 base from V and 11 from J; bases not matched to a gene: 15. The CDR3 totals 17 residues. As DNA, the CDR3 is TGCGCCAGCAGCTTGTTGCCGGGACTAGCGAAAGCCGGCAAGCAGTTCTTC. It encodes CASSLLPGLAKAGKQFF. The full variable domain, its missing parts supplied by reference TRBV5-1 and TRBJ2-1, is KAGVTQTPRYLIKTRGQQVTLSCSPISGHRSVSWYQQTPGQGLQFLFEYFSETQRNKGNFPGRFSGRQFSNSRSEMNVSTLELGDSALYLCASSLLPGLAKAGKQFFGPGTRLTVL.